The following is a T cell receptor (beta chain) sequence with its context. Its target is not known. The PCR employed 60 Vbeta primers together with 13 Jbeta primers. Only in-frame clones appear in the TCRdb table, and some are missing; sequencing was by immunoSEQ multiplex PCR. The sample's table shows 95,000 to 150,000 clones. This record belongs to a study of cytomegalovirus exposure and HLA in healthy donors. Study summary: As an earlier analysis found, around 190 million T cells yielded about 120 million unique TCR beta sequences. HLA-typed donors contributed approximately 86 million unique TCRs, which were held in an early data release. Whole-study results and caveats: Clonal expansion was found to be greater in HLA-associated TCR beta chains than in equally common others in a later analysis. Donors were assumed by presence/absence analyses to have roughly uniform sequencing depth.

This CDR3 region has 17 residues. Germline loops: CDR1 LNHNV, CDR2 YYDKDF (reference sequence). Trimming pared 1 base from V and 4 bases from J, leaving 19 bases between. Sequenced input: PBMCs. V is TRBV15 and J is TRBJ2-5; maybe TRBD2 (6 bases). The origin of this receptor is a man aged 25-40 years in good health and CMV-seronegative. CDR3 residues: CATSRAGSSGRAETQYF. As DNA, the CDR3 is TGTGCCACCAGCAGAGCCGGTTCCAGCGGGCGGGCAGAGACCCAGTACTTC.